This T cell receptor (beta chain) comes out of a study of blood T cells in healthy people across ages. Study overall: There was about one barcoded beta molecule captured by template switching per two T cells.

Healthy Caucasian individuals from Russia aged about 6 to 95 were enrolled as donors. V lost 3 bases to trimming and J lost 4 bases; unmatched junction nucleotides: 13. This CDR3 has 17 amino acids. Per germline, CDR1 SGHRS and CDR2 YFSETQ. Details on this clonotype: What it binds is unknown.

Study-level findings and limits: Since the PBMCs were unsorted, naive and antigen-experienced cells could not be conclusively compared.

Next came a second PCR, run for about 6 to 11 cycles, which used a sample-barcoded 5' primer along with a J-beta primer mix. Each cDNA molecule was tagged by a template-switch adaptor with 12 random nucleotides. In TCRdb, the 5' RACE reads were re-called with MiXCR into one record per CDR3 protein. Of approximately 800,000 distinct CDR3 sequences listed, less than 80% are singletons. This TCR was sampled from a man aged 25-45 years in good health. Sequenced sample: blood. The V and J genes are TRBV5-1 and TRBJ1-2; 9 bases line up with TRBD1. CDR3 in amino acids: CASSSTGTGTIGYGYTF. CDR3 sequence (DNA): TGCGCCAGCAGCTCAACCGGGACAGGGACCATCGGCTATGGCTACACCTTC.